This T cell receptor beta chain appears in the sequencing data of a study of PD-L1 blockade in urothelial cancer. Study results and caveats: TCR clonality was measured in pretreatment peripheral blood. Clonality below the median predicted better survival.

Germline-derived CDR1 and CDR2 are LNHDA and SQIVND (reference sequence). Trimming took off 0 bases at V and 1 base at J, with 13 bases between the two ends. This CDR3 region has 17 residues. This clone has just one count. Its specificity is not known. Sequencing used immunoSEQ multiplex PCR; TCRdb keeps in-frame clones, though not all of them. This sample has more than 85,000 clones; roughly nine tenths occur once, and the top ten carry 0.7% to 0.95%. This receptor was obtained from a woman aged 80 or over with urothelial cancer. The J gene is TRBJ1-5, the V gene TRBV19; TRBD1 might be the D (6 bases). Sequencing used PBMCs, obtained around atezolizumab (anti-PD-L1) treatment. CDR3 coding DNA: TGTGCCAGTAGTATAGAGATCGGGGGGGCAAGCAATCAGCCCCAGCATTTT. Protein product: CASSIEIGGASNQPQHF.